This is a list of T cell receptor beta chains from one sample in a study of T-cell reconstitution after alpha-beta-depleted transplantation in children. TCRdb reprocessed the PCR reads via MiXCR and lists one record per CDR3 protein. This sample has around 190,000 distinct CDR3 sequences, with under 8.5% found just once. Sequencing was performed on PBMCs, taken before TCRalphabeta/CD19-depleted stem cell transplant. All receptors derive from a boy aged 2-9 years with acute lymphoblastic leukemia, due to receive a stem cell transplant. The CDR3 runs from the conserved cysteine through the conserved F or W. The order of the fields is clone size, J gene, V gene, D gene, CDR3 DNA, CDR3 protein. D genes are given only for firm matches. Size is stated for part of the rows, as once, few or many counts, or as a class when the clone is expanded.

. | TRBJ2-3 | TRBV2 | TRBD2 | TGTGCCAGCAGCCGAAGACTAGCGCGGCCCGCCCTTCCTAGCACAGATACGCAGTATTTT | CASSRRLARPALPSTDTQYF
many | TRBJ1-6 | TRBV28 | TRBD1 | TGTGCCAGCAGATCGACAGGGGACAGTTCACCCCTCCACTTT | CASRSTGDSSPLHF
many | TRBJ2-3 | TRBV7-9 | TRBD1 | TGTGCCAGCAGCTCACCGGGACAGGGGAATACGCAGTATTTT | CASSSPGQGNTQYF
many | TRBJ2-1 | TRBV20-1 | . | TGCAGTGCTAGTATAACTAGCTGGGGTGAGCAGTTCTTC | CSASITSWGEQFF
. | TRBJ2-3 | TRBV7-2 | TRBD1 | TGTGCCAGCAGCGCAAGACAGGGTGGGACCACAGATACGCAGTATTTT | CASSARQGGTTDTQYF
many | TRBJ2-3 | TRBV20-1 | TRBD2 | TGCAGTGCTACCCCCACGCGGGGGGTCGCAGATACGCAGTATTTT | CSATPTRGVADTQYF
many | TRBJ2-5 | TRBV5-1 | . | TGCGCCAGCAGCTCATCGGACACCAGGCGGGAGACCCAGTACTTC | CASSSSDTRRETQYF
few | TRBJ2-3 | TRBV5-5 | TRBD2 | TGTGCCAGCAGCTTGCTAGCGGGGGGCCGCACAGATACGCAGTATTTT | CASSLLAGGRTDTQYF
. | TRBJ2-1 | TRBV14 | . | TGTGCCAGCAGCCAAGTCACGCGGATCTTCTTC | CASSQVTRIFF
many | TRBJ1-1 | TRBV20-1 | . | TGCAGTGCTAGAGTGGGTGGCGGCACTGAAGCTTTCTTT | CSARVGGGTEAFF
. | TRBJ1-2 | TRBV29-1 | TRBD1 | TGCAGCGTTAGCGGACAGGGTCGGGGTAGAGGCTACACCTTC | CSVSGQGRGRGYTF
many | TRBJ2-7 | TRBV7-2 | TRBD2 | TGTGCCAGCAGCTTACGGCGGGAGAGCTCCTACGAGCAGTACTTC | CASSLRRESSYEQYF
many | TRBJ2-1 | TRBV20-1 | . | TGCAGTGCTCGCGGCCCCGGCAATGAGCAGTTCTTC | CSARGPGNEQFF
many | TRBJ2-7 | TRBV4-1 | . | TGCGCCAGCAGCCAAGCTTGGCAGGGTTTCTACGAGCAGTACTTC | CASSQAWQGFYEQYF
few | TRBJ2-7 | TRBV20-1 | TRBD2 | TGCAGTGCTACACGACTAGCAGCTCTGCACGAGCAGTACTTC | CSATRLAALHEQYF
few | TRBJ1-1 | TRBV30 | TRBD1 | TGTGCCTGGAGTGTACCCGGGACAGGGGGCAAGTACACTGAAGCTTTCTTT | CAWSVPGTGGKYTEAFF
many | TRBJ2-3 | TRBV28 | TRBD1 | TGTGCCAGCAGCACACAGGGGGCCGGAGATACGCAGTATTTT | CASSTQGAGDTQYF
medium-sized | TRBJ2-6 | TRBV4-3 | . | TGCGCCAGCAGCCAAGGAGCGGACGGGGCCAACGTCCTGACTTTC | CASSQGADGANVLTF
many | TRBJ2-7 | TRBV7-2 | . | TGTGCCAGCAGCGCAGTATCGGACAGTTCCTACGAGCAGTACTTC | CASSAVSDSSYEQYF
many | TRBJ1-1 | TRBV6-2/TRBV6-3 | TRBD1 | TGTGCCAGCACTCTCCGGGACAGGGGCACTGAAGCTTTCTTT | CASTLRDRGTEAFF
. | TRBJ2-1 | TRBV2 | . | TGTGCCATCAGTTTGGGGGGAGGTATCACCACTATTTCCTACAATGAGCAGTTCTTC | CAISLGGGITTISYNEQFF
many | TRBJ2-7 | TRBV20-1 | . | TGCAGTGCTAGAGATCCGAACAGTTTTTACGAGCAGTACTTC | CSARDPNSFYEQYF
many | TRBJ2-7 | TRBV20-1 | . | TGCAGTGCTGTCAACTCCGGAATCGACTACGAGCAGTACTTC | CSAVNSGIDYEQYF
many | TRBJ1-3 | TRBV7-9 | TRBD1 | TGTGCCAGCAGCCAGGACAGGAACACCATATATTTT | CASSQDRNTIYF
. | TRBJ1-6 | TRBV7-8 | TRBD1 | TGTGCCAGCAGCTTAGCGACGGGACAGGGAAATTCACCCCTCCACTTT | CASSLATGQGNSPLHF
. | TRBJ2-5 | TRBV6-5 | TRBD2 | TGTGCCAGCAGTTACTCTGGAAGCGGGGGGTGGGAGACCCAGTACTTC | CASSYSGSGGWETQYF
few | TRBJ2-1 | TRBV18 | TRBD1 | TGTGCCAGCTCACCAGCGGCGGGACAGGGGGCGCTTAATGAGCAGTTCTTC | CASSPAAGQGALNEQFF
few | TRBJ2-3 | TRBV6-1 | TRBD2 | TGTGCCAGCAGACCAGTTAGCGGGGGGCCCACAGATACGCAGTATTTT | CASRPVSGGPTDTQYF
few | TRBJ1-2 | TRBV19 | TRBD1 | TGTGCCAGTAGTCCGGCACAGGGGGTAAACTATGGCTACACCTTC | CASSPAQGVNYGYTF
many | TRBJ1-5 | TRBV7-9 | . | TGTGCCAGCAGCCAACAGGGAGATAGCAATCAGCCCCAGCATTTT | CASSQQGDSNQPQHF
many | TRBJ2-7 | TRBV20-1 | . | TGCAGTGCTAGAGATTTGGGGGGATCCCATAGCTCCTACGAGCAGTACTTC | CSARDLGGSHSSYEQYF
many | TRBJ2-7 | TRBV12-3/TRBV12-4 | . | TGTGCCAGCAGCCAACAAGGGAAATCCATCTACGAGCAGTACTTC | CASSQQGKSIYEQYF
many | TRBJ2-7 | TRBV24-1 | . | TGTGCCACCCCCTCGGGAGACGAGCAGTACTTC | CATPSGDEQYF
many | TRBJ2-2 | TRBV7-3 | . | TGTGCCAGCAGCCCAAACTCATTGGTCACCGGGGAGCTGTTTTTT | CASSPNSLVTGELFF
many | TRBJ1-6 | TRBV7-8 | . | TGTGCCAGCAGCGAAAGACGCTCCTATAATTCACCCCTCCACTTT | CASSERRSYNSPLHF
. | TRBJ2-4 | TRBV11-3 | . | TGTGCCAGCAGCTTATCGGGACTAGCCAAAAACATTCAGTACTTC | CASSLSGLAKNIQYF
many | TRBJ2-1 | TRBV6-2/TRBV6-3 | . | TGTGCCAGCAGTTACTCTAGGCGGACAGACTACAATGAGCAGTTCTTC | CASSYSRRTDYNEQFF
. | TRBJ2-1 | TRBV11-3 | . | TGTGCCAGCAGCCTCGGGGCCGGAGGGGGCAGTTACAATGAGCAGTTCTTC | CASSLGAGGGSYNEQFF
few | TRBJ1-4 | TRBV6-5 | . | TGTGCCAGCATTATATCCCTCGGAGGCCGGGTAGCACTGTTTTTT | CASIISLGGRVALFF
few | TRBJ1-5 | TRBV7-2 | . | TGTGCCAGCAGCTTCAGTGGGGCCAGCAATCAGCCCCAGCATTTT | CASSFSGASNQPQHF
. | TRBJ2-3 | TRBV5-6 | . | TGTGCCAGCAGACCCCTAGGAAGCACAGATACGCAGTATTTT | CASRPLGSTDTQYF
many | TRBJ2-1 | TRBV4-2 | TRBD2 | TGTGCCAGCAGCCAAGATAGACTAGCGGGAGCAGGTGAGCAGTTCTTC | CASSQDRLAGAGEQFF
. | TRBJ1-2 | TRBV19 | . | TGTGCCAGTAGCCTCGAATTCGGAGACTATGGCTACACCTTC | CASSLEFGDYGYTF
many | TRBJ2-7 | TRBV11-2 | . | TGTGCCAGCAGCTTAAACGGAGCCTTCGAGCAGTACTTC | CASSLNGAFEQYF
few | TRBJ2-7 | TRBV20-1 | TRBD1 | TGCAGTGCTAGGGAGGGACAGGTAGGGTACGAGCAGTACTTC | CSAREGQVGYEQYF
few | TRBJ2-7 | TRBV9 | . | TGTGCCAGCAGCGAGGGCCAGGGTAGTTACGAGCAGTACTTC | CASSEGQGSYEQYF
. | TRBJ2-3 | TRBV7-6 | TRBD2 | TGTGCCTCCGGGCGGACTAGCGGGGGGCGTGCAGATACGCAGTATTTT | CASGRTSGGRADTQYF
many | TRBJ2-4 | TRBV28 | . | TGTGCCAGCAGTTTGAGGAGGGGGTCCAAAAACATTCAGTACTTC | CASSLRRGSKNIQYF
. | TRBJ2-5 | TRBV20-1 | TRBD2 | TGCTGTGCTACGGCGGGGAGCGGGAGGGTTGGAGAGACCCAGTACTTC | CCATAGSGRVGETQYF
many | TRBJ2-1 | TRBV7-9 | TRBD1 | TGTGCCAGCAGCTCCAGGGGGACAGGGCCTTACAATGAGCAGTTCTTC | CASSSRGTGPYNEQFF
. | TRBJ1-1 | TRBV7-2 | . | TGTGCCAGCAGCTTAGTCCGGCAGTCCCACACTGAAGCTTTCTTT | CASSLVRQSHTEAFF